This T cell receptor beta chain derives from a study of cytomegalovirus exposure and HLA in healthy donors (dated by TCRdb to the late 2010s). Study-wide context: An earlier analysis of roughly 630 of the donors reported approximately 300 Gb of sequence data and roughly 110 million unique TCR beta sequences from roughly 200 million T cells. To study patterns of TCR occurrence, a later analysis re-analyzed previously published TCR beta repertoires from more than 550 donors and added high-resolution HLA genotyping. Because of strong linkage in the cohort, roughly five DR-DQ haplotypes were treated as single units for association and clustering. In the later analysis, no new phenotypic data were used to find candidate immune exposures; instead, reliance was placed on TCR beta sequences and their occurrence across donors. An early release that covered about 600 HLA-typed donors contained about 300 gigabases of sequencing data and 75 million to 100 million unique TCR sequences. Among about 410 genotyped donors of the cohort, an average of roughly 230,000 unique TCR beta nucleotide sequences was sequenced per donor, of which about 18% were non-productive. An earlier analysis of roughly 580 of the donors used high-throughput TCR beta sequencing to judge whether each TCR beta V gene segment behaved as functional or pseudogenic. Every repertoire in the discovery cohort had been generated on one and the same sequencing platform. Genome-wide SNP genotypes for about 55% of the roughly 670 donors were used in a later genetic analysis, which treated that subset as a discovery cohort. Besides the first cohort of 500 to 700 subjects, a separate validation cohort made up of some 110 different subjects was used. The aim of the study was to test whether cataloging public T cell receptors could identify signatures of past pathogen exposure. HLA typing included class I and class II loci at four-digit resolution. Donor age, sex, ethnicity and CMV serostatus were compiled alongside the repertoire data. The number of typed donors differed by locus: about 620-630 for A, B, C, DRB1 and DQB1; approximately 520 for DQA1; fewer than 610 for DPA1; and around 490 for DPB1. Among the roughly 380 genotyped donors, around 81% belonged to the genetic ancestry cluster associated with self-reported Caucasian donors. The study used immunosequencing to profile the T cell repertoires of approximately 650 subjects and linked those repertoires to cytomegalovirus serostatus. High-throughput TCR immunosequencing, statistical association of individual TCRs with disease status, and machine learning were combined to predict cytomegalovirus infection status. Study-wide conclusions, independent of this receptor: A group of highly shared sequence variants was considered likely to be a technical artifact of the sequencing pipeline. In a later analysis, most CMV-associated TCR beta chains were found to appear HLA-restricted, with HLA associations seemingly driven largely by CMV exposure. Cytomegalovirus status was reported to be diagnosed by the classifier with high specificity and sensitivity in both the original and validation cohorts. Roughly uniform sequencing depth across donors was assumed in presence/absence analyses, although this assumption may not hold. When HLA alleles, especially DR and DQ, strongly co-occurred, attributing TCR associations to individual alleles was difficult. A further reported finding was that TCR beta sequences accurately predicted the HLA-A and HLA-B alleles for most subjects in the first cohort. In an earlier analysis of a few hundred of the donors, most TCR beta V segments were observed in productive rearrangements about 90% or about 30% of the time, broadly matching IMGT annotations. According to the authors, the approach could potentially be generalized to other disease states and immunological phenotypes. A total of 150 or so TCR beta chains were listed by the study as associated with cytomegalovirus. In a later analysis, HLA-associated TCR beta chains showed more clonal expansion and lower generation probabilities than non-associated chains that were equally common. Most TCR sequences were observed very rarely across donors, whereas some public TCRs were present in many individuals. Because counts were too low, about 15 rarely observed V segments, including chromosome 9 orphons, were left out of the earlier analysis of 587 of the donors. Specific HLA alleles were associated with more than 15,000 TCR beta sequences at a false discovery rate of 0.05 in a later analysis. A later genetic analysis associated a missense DCLRE1C variant with V-gene and J-gene trimming of TCR beta chains, and an independent cohort replicated the association. For the cohort, immune exposure information was limited to CMV serostatus. The 87-base-pair reads could not distinguish some IMGT-functional V segments, including TRBV6-2 and TRBV6-3, so those segments were excluded. HLA typing was unavailable for some donors at each locus, so association tests used only the typed subset. According to a later genetic analysis, donors in an Asian-associated ancestry cluster had fewer N-insertions in productive TCRs than the approximately 700-donor mean. According to a later analysis, parvovirus B19, influenza, CMV and Epstein-Barr virus appeared linked to several top co-occurrence clusters. A few of the identified cytomegalovirus-associated TCR beta chains were confirmed in vitro to be specific for cytomegalovirus antigens. According to a later analysis, TCR association rates differed among HLA loci, with DRB1 alleles showing the most associated TCRs and HLA-C alleles showing the fewest. Only TCR beta chains were sequenced in this cohort, and the absence of alpha or paired-chain data limited detectable features. Correlated functional status among segregating V segments might reflect linkage disequilibrium, but an unknown experimental factor could not be ruled out.

A remark on this clone: What antigen it recognizes has not been identified. Per-base quality was not reported, and no clone a single base away is much larger than it.

In total, approximately 690 healthy bone marrow donors made up the cohort. All cohort members were sampled while nominally healthy, although unrecorded immune exposures were likely present. The donor tested CMV seronegative, placing the donor among the approximately 360 seronegative members of the cohort. A peripheral blood sample was provided by each donor, and peripheral blood mononuclear cells were used for TCR beta sequencing. Genomic DNA was extracted from the blood cell samples with the Qiagen DNeasy Blood Extraction Kit. Receptor libraries were prepared by the immunoSEQ multiplex PCR assay. For the multiplex PCR, a mixture combining 60 forward primers for TCR Vbeta segments and 13 reverse primers for TCR Jbeta segments was used. Amplification of the CDR3 region of rearranged TCR beta genes was performed with a multiplex PCR assay on genomic DNA. The Illumina HiSeq System was used to sequence the amplified TCR beta libraries as 87-base-pair reads. Processing in the source paper ran as follows. Across the 666 repertoires, a later analysis counted 80 million or so unique TCR beta chains, approximately 12 million of which were shared by at least two donors. Raw reads were error-corrected and collapsed into unique sequences by a nearest-neighbor algorithm in which closely related sequences were merged to remove PCR and sequencing errors. CDR3 sequences were aligned to IMGT reference sequences to assign V, D and J gene segments. For a sequence to be retained, a match of at least six nucleotides to both a V gene segment and a J gene segment was required. A rearrangement counted as productive if the CDR3 had no stop codons and remained in frame with V and J, and every other rearrangement counted as non-productive. Following IMGT convention, CDR3 was defined as the stretch from the second conserved V-encoded cysteine to the conserved J-encoded phenylalanine. Sequences without an unambiguous match to a single V gene segment were excluded from the earlier analysis of 587 of the donors. An earlier analysis of 587 of the donors called V segments functional above 56.7% productive rearrangements and segregating when the between-donor standard deviation exceeded 5%. A statistical classification framework was built for diagnosing cytomegalovirus status from the catalog of TCR beta chain sequences. A later analysis assigned V and J genes by comparing TCR nucleotide sequences with IMGT/GENE-DB human TR gene sequences. The TCRdist pipeline was used in a later analysis to assign CDR3 sequences and most-parsimonious VDJ recombination scenarios. In a later analysis, each TCR beta chain was defined by its CDR3 amino acid sequence together with its V-gene family, and reads lacking a unique V-gene family were excluded. In a later analysis, 450 to 600 highly shared, low-generation-probability nucleotide sequences were removed to address suspected cross-contamination and a sequencing artifact. A later analysis calculated a clonal expansion index for each public chain from normalized within-repertoire ranks of inferred template counts. In a later analysis, generation probabilities were computed using a VDJ recombination model fitted to out-of-frame rearrangements, and the results were checked against IGoR. A later analysis scored TCR-TCR, TCR-HLA and TCR-CMV co-occurrence with hypergeometric tests, applying a repertoire-size bias correction to TCR pairs. A later analysis estimated false discovery rates by permuting HLA or CMV assignments 20 times. A later analysis grouped co-occurring TCRs with DBSCAN, adding TCRdist sequence similarity when clustering within HLA-allele-positive subsets. For co-occurrence clustering, repertoires with fewer than 30,000 or more than 120,000 public chains were excluded, along with a handful of repertoires with anomalous nucleotide sharing. Not all clones reach the TCRdb copy of this immuneACCESS table, which keeps in-frame sequences only. Checked studies attribute under half of the gap to unresolved V genes and leave the rest unexplained. V, J and clone size reflect that table, while D and trimming were determined from the DNA. This sample holds 120,000 to 150,000 clones; more than 70% were observed only once. The ten biggest clones cover roughly 1.8% of the sample.

V is trimmed back by 2 bases and J by 6 bases, and the junction contains 5 bases that no gene match accounts for. The CDR3 has 14 amino acids, counting the end cysteine and phenylalanine. Here the CDR3 DNA is all that survives: 42 bases in frame from base 1. The germline V gene encodes CDR1 SGDLS and CDR2 YYNGEE. This TCR derives from a woman aged 40 to 55 in good health and CMV-seronegative. The sequenced material came from PBMCs. This chain joins TRBV9 to TRBJ1-1; 9 central nucleotides agree with TRBD1. The CDR3: CASSVTGGKAEAFF. The sequenced DNA: TGTGCCAGCAGCGTTACAGGGGGCAAGGCTGAAGCTTTCTTT.